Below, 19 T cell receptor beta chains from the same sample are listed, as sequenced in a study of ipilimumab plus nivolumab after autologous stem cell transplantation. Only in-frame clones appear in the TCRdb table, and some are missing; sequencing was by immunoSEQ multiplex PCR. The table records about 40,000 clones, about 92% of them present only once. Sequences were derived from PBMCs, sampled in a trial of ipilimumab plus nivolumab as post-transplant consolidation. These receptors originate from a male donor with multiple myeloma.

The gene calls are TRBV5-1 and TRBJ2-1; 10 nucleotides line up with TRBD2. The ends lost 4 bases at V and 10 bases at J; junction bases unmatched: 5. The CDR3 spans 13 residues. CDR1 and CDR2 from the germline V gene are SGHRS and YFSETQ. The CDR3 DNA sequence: TGCGCCAGCAGCCTAGCGGGAGAGAGCGAGCAGTTCTTC. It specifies CASSLAGESEQFF.

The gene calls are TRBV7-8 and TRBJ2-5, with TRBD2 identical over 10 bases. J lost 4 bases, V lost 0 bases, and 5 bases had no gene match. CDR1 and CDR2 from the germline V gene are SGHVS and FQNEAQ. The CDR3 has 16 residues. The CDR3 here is CASSLAPSGSGETQYF. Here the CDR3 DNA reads TGTGCCAGCAGCTTAGCCCCTAGCGGGAGTGGAGAGACCCAGTACTTC.

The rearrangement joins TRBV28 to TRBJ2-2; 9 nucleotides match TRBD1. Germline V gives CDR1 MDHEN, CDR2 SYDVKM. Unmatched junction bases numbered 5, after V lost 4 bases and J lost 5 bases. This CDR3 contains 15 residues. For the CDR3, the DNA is TGTGCCAGCAGTTCTGACAGGGGGTTTACCGGGGAGCTGTTTTTT. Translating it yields CASSSDRGFTGELFF.

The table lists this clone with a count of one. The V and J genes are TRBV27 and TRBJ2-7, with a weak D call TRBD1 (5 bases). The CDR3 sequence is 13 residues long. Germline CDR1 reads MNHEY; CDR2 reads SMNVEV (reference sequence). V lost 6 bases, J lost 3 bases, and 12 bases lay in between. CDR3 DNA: TGTGCCAGCAGGAGTATAGGGGACTACGAGCAGTACTTC. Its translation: CASRSIGDYEQYF.

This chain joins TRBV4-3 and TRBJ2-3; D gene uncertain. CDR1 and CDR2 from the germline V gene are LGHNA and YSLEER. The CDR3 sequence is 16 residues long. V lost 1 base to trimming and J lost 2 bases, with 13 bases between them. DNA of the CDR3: TGCGCCAGCAGCCAAGCCCGACGGGCCTACACAGATACGCAGTATTTT. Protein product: CASSQARRAYTDTQYF.

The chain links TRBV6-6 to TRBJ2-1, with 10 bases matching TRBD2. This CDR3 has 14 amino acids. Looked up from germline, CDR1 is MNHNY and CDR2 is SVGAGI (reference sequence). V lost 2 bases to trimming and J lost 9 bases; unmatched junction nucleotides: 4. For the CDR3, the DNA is TGTGCCAGCAGTTACCTACTAGCGGGGAGTGAGCAGTTCTTC. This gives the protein CASSYLLAGSEQFF.

CDR3: CSTTSGGASSTDTQYF. Here the CDR3 DNA reads TGCAGCACCACTAGCGGGGGAGCTTCGAGCACAGATACGCAGTATTTT. The chain links TRBV29-1 to TRBJ2-3; 11 bases are shared with TRBD2. This CDR3 is built from 16 residues. J was trimmed by 0 bases and V by 8 bases; bases with no gene match: 10. From germline, CDR1 is SQVTM and CDR2 ANQGSEA.

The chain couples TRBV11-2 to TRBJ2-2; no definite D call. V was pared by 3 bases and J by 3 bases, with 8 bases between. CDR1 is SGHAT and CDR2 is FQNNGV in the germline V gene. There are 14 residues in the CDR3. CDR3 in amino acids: CASSLGGYTGELFF. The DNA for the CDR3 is TGTGCCAGCAGCTTGGGTGGATACACCGGGGAGCTGTTTTTT.

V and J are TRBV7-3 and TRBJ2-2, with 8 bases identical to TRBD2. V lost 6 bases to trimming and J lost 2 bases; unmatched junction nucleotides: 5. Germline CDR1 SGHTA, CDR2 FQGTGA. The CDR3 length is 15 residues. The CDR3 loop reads CASSSTSANTGELFF. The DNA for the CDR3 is TGTGCCAGCAGTTCGACTAGCGCTAACACCGGGGAGCTGTTTTTT.

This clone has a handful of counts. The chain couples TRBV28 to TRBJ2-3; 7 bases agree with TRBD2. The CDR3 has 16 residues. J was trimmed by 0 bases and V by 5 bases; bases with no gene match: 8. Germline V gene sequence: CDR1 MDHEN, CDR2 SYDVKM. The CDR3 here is CASSANWGGSTDTQYF. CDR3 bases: TGTGCCAGCAGTGCCAATTGGGGGGGTAGCACAGATACGCAGTATTTT.

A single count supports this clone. CDR3 amino acids: CASSTVLAGRELFF. The CDR3 DNA is TGTGCCAGTAGTACCGTACTAGCGGGAAGGGAGCTGTTTTTT. This chain joins TRBV19 and TRBJ2-2; 10 bases match TRBD2. The V and J ends lost 4 bases and 9 bases, in that order; junction bases with no gene match: 5. Germline values: CDR1 LNHDA, CDR2 SQIVND (reference sequence). The CDR3 is made up of 14 amino acids.

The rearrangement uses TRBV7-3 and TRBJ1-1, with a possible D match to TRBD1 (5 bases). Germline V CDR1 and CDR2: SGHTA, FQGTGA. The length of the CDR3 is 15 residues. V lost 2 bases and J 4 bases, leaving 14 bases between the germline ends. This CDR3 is CASSLLTSGATEAFF. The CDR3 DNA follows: TGTGCCAGCAGCTTACTCACGTCCGGGGCCACTGAAGCTTTCTTT.

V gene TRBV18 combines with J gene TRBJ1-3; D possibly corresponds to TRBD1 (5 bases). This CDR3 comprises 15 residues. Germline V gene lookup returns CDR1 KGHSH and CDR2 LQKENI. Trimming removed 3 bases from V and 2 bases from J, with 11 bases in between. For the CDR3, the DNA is TGTGCCAGCTCACCCGGGTCGACAGCTGGAAACACCATATATTTT. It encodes CASSPGSTAGNTIYF.

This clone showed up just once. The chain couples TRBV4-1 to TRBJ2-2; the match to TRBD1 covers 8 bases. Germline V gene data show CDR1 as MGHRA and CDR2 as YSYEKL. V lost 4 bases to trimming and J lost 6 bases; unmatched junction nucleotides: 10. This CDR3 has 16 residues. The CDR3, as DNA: TGCGCCAGCAGCCTCTCCAGGGGGCCAATAGCCGGGGAGCTGTTTTTT. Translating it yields CASSLSRGPIAGELFF.

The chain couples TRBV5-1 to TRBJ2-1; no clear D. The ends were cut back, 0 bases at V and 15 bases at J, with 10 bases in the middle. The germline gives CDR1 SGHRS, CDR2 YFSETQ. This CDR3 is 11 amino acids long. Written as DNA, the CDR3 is TGCGCCAGCAGCTTGGAAGCTAGGTTGTTCTTC. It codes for CASSLEARLFF.

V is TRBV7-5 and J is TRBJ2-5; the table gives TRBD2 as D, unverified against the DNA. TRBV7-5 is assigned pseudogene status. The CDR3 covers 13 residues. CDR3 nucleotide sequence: TGTGCCAGAAGCCCACCTGTTAGAGAGACCCAGTACTTC. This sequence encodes CARSPPVRETQYF.

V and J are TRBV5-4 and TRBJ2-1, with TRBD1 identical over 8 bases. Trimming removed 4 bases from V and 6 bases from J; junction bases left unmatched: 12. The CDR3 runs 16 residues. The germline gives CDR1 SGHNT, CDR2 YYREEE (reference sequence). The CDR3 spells CASSTATGGGSNEQFF. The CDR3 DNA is TGTGCCAGCAGCACCGCTACAGGGGGAGGAAGCAATGAGCAGTTCTTC.

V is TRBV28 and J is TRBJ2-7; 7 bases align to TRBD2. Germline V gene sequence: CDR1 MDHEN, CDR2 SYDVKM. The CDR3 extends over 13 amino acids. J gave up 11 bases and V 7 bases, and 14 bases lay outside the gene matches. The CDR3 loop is CASNTPAAGREYF. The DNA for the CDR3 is TGTGCCAGCAATACACCTGCGGCGGGGAGGGAGTACTTC. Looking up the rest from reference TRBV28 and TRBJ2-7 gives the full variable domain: DVKVTQSSRYLVKRTGEKVFLECVQDMDHENMFWYRQDPGLGLRLIYFSYDVKMKEKGDIPEGYSVSREKKERFSLILESASTNQTSMYLCASNTPAAGREYFGPGTRLTVT.

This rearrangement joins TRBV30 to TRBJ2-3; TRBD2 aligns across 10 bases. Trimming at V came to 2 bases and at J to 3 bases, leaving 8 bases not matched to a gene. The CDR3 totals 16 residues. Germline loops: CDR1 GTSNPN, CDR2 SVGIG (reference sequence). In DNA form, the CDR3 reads TGTGCCTGGAGTATCCCGGGACTAGCGATGACAGATACGCAGTATTTT. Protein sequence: CAWSIPGLAMTDTQYF.